This T cell receptor (beta chain) derives from a study of T cell repertoires in cytomegalovirus infection. Findings and limits, study-wide: In two of eight donors, the top clonotype was HLA-C-restricted CMV-specific. Cumulative public TCR beta family frequency identified CMV carriers with the relevant HLA.

TCRdb fed the reads into MiXCR, producing one record per CDR3 protein. The repertoire has some 390,000 distinct CDR3 sequences, about a sixth of them found once; the top ten carry under 9%. A remark on this clonotype: The antigen remains undetermined.

Trimming took off 6 bases at V and 6 bases at J, with 15 bases between the two ends. The germline CDR1 and CDR2 sequences are SNHLY and FYNNEI. This CDR3 comprises 14 residues. This sequence originates from a human donor in good health (CMV status not recorded). Some clones in this sample may be carry-over from other donors' samples. The chain carries TRBV2 and TRBJ2-1; a weak D match, TRBD1 (6 bases). Sequenced: PBMCs. The CDR3, as DNA: TGTGCCAGCAGGCCGGACAGTTTGGCCAATGAGCAGTTCTTC. As protein: CASRPDSLANEQFF.